The 6 T cell receptor beta chains below were found in one sample sequenced in a study of cytomegalovirus exposure and HLA in healthy donors. PCR employed 60 Vbeta and 13 Jbeta primers. Profiling relied on immunoSEQ multiplex PCR, and the TCRdb table lists in-frame clones only, not all of them. This table lists 40,000 to 60,000 clones. The sample comprised PBMCs. Source of these receptors: a male donor in good health and CMV-seropositive.

The V and J genes are TRBV28 and TRBJ2-6; D unclear. Germline CDR1 and CDR2: MDHEN and SYDVKM. V was cut by 4 bases and J by 4 bases, with 8 bases left in between. The length of the CDR3 is 14 residues. The CDR3 protein is CASSSTLGANVLTF. CDR3 DNA: TGTGCCAGCAGTTCAACTCTAGGGGCCAACGTCCTGACTTTC.

The rearrangement joins TRBV28 to TRBJ2-2; 9 positions agree with TRBD2. V lost 6 bases, J lost 7 bases, and 21 bases stayed unmatched. The CDR3 length is 19 residues. Germline V gene data show CDR1 as MDHEN and CDR2 as SYDVKM. This CDR3 is CASSPPGTSPGGGVGELFF. In DNA form, the CDR3 reads TGTGCCAGCAGCCCCCCTGGGACTAGTCCGGGCGGGGGGGTCGGGGAGCTGTTTTTT. The full variable domain, with the rest looked up from reference TRBV28 and TRBJ2-2, is DVKVTQSSRYLVKRTGEKVFLECVQDMDHENMFWYRQDPGLGLRLIYFSYDVKMKEKGDIPEGYSVSREKKERFSLILESASTNQTSMYLCASSPPGTSPGGGVGELFFGEGSRLTVL.

V gene TRBV4-3 combines with J gene TRBJ1-5; no firm D call. This CDR3 region has 14 residues. Germline lookup yields CDR1 LGHNA and CDR2 YSLEER. V was pared by 0 bases and J by 6 bases, with 9 bases between. Here the CDR3 DNA reads TGCGCCAGCAGCCAAGATACATGGGCTCAGCCCCAGCATTTT. Protein sequence: CASSQDTWAQPQHF.

Here the CDR3 DNA reads TGTGCCAGTTCATCGGGGGGCTTGGCCGGGGAGCTGTTTTTT. Translating gives CASSSGGLAGELFF. V and J are TRBV19 and TRBJ2-2; tentative D call: TRBD2 (7 bases). The CDR3 totals 14 residues. Deletions cut 8 bases from V and 6 bases from J, with 16 bases between. Germline V lookup: CDR1 LNHDA, CDR2 SQIVND (reference sequence).

V usage is TRBV27 and J usage is TRBJ1-1; D is perhaps TRBD1 (6 bases). CDR1 and CDR2 (germline): MNHEY, SMNVEV (reference sequence). Trimming shortened V by 5 bases and J by 0 bases, and 16 bases separated the two germline ends. This CDR3 is 16 amino acids long. This CDR3 reads CASSPQVGAMNTEAFF. CDR3 bases: TGTGCCAGCAGTCCTCAGGTGGGGGCGATGAACACTGAAGCTTTCTTT.

The chain joins TRBV29-1 to TRBJ2-7; possible D gene TRBD1, 6 bases. The CDR3 spans 13 residues. Germline assignment: CDR1 SQVTM and CDR2 ANQGSEA. With 8 bases removed from V and 3 bases from J, the gap between germline ends came to 17 bases. The CDR3 region is CSPLTGQDYEQYF. CDR3 nucleotide sequence: TGCAGCCCCCTAACGGGACAAGACTACGAGCAGTACTTC.